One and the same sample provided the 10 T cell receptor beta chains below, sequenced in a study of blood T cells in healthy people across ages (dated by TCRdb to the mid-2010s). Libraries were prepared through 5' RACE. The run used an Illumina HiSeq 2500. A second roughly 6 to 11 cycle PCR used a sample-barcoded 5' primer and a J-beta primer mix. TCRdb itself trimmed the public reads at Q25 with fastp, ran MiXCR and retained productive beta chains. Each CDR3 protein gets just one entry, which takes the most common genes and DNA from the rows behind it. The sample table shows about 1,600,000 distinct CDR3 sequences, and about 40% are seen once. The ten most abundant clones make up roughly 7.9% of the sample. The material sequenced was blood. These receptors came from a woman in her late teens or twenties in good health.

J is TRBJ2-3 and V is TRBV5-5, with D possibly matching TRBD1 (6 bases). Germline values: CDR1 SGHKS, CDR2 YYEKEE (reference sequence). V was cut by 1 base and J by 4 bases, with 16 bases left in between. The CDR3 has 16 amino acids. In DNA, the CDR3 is TGTGCCAGCAGCTTGAGTGGCAGGGGCCATCCAGATACGCAGTATTTT. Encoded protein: CASSLSGRGHPDTQYF.

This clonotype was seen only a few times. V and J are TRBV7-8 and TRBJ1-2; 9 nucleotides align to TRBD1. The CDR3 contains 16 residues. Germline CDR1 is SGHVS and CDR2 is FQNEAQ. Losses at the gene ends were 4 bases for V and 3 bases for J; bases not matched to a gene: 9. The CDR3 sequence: CASSSQPQGADYGYTF. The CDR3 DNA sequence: TGTGCCAGCAGCTCTCAGCCACAGGGGGCGGACTATGGCTACACCTTC.

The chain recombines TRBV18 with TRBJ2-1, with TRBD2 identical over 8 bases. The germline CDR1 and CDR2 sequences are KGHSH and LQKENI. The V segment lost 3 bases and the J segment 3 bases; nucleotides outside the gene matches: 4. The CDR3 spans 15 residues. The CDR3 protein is CASSPPSGYYNEQFF. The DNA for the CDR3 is TGTGCCAGCTCACCTCCTAGCGGGTACTACAATGAGCAGTTCTTC.

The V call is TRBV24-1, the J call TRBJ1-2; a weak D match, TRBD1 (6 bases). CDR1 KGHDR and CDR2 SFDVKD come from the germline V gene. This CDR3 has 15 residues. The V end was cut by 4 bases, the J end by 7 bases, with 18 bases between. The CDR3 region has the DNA TGTGCCACCAGTGACGTGGGACACCGCGCGGGTGGCTACACCTTC. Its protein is CATSDVGHRAGGYTF.

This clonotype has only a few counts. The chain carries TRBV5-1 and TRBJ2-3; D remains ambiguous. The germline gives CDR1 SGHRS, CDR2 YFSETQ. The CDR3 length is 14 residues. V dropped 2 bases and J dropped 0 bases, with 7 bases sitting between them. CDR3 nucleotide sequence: TGCGCCAGCAGCTTCCCAAGTAGCACAGATACGCAGTATTTT. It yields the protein CASSFPSSTDTQYF.

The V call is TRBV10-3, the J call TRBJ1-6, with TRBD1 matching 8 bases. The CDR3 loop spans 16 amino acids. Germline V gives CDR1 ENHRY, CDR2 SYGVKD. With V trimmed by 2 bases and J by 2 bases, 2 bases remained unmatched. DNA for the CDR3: TGTGCCATCAGTGAGACAGGGGGGACCTATAATTCACCCCTCCACTTT. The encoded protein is CAISETGGTYNSPLHF.

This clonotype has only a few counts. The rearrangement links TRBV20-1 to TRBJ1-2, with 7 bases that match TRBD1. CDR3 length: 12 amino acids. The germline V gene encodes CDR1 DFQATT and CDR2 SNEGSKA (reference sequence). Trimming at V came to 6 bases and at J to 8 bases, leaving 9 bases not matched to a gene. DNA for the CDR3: TGCAGTGCCCCGACAGGGACTATAGGCTACACCTTC. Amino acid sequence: CSAPTGTIGYTF.

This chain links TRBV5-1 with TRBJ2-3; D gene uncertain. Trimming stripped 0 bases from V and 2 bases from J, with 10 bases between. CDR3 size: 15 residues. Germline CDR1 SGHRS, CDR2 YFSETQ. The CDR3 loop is CASSLEARVTDTQYF. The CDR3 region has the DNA TGCGCCAGCAGCTTGGAGGCCAGAGTCACAGATACGCAGTATTTT.

This chain's CDR3 is CSVELDGGHNYGYTF. The CDR3 region has the DNA TGCAGCGTTGAACTGGACGGAGGTCATAACTATGGCTACACCTTC. The chain is built from TRBV29-1 and TRBJ1-2; D gene unclear. CDR3 length equals 15 residues. CDR1 SQVTM and CDR2 ANQGSEA come from the germline V gene. V was trimmed by 2 bases and J by 1 base, leaving 14 bases between them.

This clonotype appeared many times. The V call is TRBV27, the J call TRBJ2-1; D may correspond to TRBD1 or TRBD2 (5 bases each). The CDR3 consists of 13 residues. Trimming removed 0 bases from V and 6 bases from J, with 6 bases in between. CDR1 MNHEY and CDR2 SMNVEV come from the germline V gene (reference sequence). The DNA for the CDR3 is TGTGCCAGCAGTTTATCTGGGGGCAATGAGCAGTTCTTC. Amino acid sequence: CASSLSGGNEQFF.